The 17 T cell receptor beta chains in this list originate from one sample, sequenced in a study of cytomegalovirus exposure and HLA in healthy donors. Profiled with immunoSEQ multiplex PCR; TCRdb holds only in-frame clones, not every one. The repertoire includes more than 100,000 clones, almost 90% of them detected once, and 1.4% to 1.5% sits in the top ten. The sample comprised PBMCs. These receptor sequences come from a man aged 25-45 years in good health and CMV-seronegative.

This chain uses TRBV11-1 with TRBJ2-7; D possibly corresponds to TRBD1 (5 bases). Germline assignment: CDR1 SGHAT and CDR2 FQDESV (reference sequence). With 5 bases removed from V and 2 bases from J, the gap between germline ends came to 13 bases. The CDR3 length is 14 residues. CDR3 sequence (DNA): TGTGCCAGCAGCCGAGCAGGGAACGCCTACGAGCAGTACTTC. Amino acid sequence: CASSRAGNAYEQYF.

The CDR3 is CASSLMASSYEQYF. CDR3 coding DNA: TGTGCCAGCAGCTTAATGGCAAGCTCCTACGAGCAGTACTTC. The chain has TRBV7-9 and TRBJ2-7; D is unresolved. The V gene lost 2 bases and the J gene lost 0 bases, with 8 bases spanning the gap. Germline V gene data show CDR1 as SEHNR and CDR2 as FQNEAQ (reference sequence). The CDR3 is made up of 14 amino acids.

V is TRBV5-1 and J is TRBJ2-7, with 7 bases that match TRBD2. The CDR3 covers 14 residues. With V trimmed by 0 bases and J by 3 bases, 3 bases remained unmatched. The V gene's germline CDR1 is SGHRS and CDR2 YFSETQ. The CDR3 DNA is TGCGCCAGCAGCTTGGCGACGGGGGGCTACGAGCAGTACTTC. Its protein is CASSLATGGYEQYF.

This clone appeared a single time. The chain has TRBV27 and TRBJ1-2, with D possibly TRBD1 on 6 matching bases. CDR3 length: 13 amino acids. Germline values: CDR1 MNHEY, CDR2 SMNVEV (reference sequence). Trimming left V 2 bases short and J 5 bases short, with 9 bases between. The CDR3 bases are TGTGCCAGCAGTTTAAGGGGGGGATATGGCTACACCTTC. Its translation is CASSLRGGYGYTF.

This clone was recorded only once. V gene TRBV19 combines with J gene TRBJ2-3; D gene unclear. Germline V gives CDR1 LNHDA, CDR2 SQIVND (reference sequence). CDR3 length: 13 residues. V was pared by 5 bases and J by 2 bases, with 8 bases between. The CDR3 nucleotides are TGTGCCAGTAGTGCGGTTCCCACAGATACGCAGTATTTT. Amino acid sequence: CASSAVPTDTQYF.

This clone has more than one count but fewer than ten. Other DNA sequences within the sample encode an identical CDR3. This chain links TRBV2 with TRBJ2-7; TRBD1 might be the D (6 bases). V lost 6 bases to trimming and J lost 4 bases, with 10 bases between them. Looked up from germline, CDR1 is SNHLY and CDR2 is FYNNEI. This CDR3 comprises 12 residues. CDR3 region: CASRGRGYEQYF. DNA for the CDR3: TGTGCCAGCAGGGGCAGGGGTTACGAGCAGTACTTC. Filled out from reference TRBV2 and TRBJ2-7, the complete variable domain reads EPEVTQTPSHQVTQMGQEVILRCVPISNHLYFYWYRQILGQKVEFLVSFYNNEISEKSEIFDDQFSVERPDGSNFTLKIRSTKLEDSAMYFCASRGRGYEQYFGPGTRLTVT.

V is TRBV20-1 and J is TRBJ1-2, with D tentatively TRBD1 (6 bases). This CDR3 is 11 amino acids long. Germline CDR1 and CDR2: DFQATT and SNEGSKA (reference sequence). Trimming cost V 6 bases and J 5 bases, with 10 bases left between them. This chain's CDR3 is CSAQGRYGYTF. For the CDR3, the DNA is TGCAGTGCGCAGGGGCGGTATGGCTACACCTTC.

The J gene is TRBJ2-3, the V gene TRBV7-2, with TRBD2 matching 9 bases. Per the germline V gene, CDR1 is SGHTA and CDR2 is FQGNSA. V gave up 5 bases and J gave up 5 bases; unmatched junction bases: 14. This CDR3 has 17 amino acids. CDR3 bases: TGTGCCAGCAGCCCTCGTGGGGTAGCGGGAGTGATAGATACGCAGTATTTT. The encoded protein is CASSPRGVAGVIDTQYF.

This chain joins TRBV7-6 and TRBJ2-3, with D perhaps TRBD1 (6 bases). The CDR3 covers 15 residues. From germline, CDR1 is SGHVS and CDR2 FNYEAQ. V dropped 1 base and J dropped 2 bases, with 10 bases sitting between them. The CDR3 region is CASSLGGQTTDTQYF. CDR3 coding DNA: TGTGCCAGCAGCTTAGGCGGACAGACCACAGATACGCAGTATTTT.

V and J are TRBV30 and TRBJ1-4; the D gene is possibly TRBD1 (5 bases). The CDR3 totals 16 residues. V dropped 7 bases and J dropped 1 base, with 19 bases sitting between them. From germline, CDR1 is GTSNPN and CDR2 SVGIG (reference sequence). CDR3 in amino acids: CASTRPGSGTNEKLFF. The CDR3 DNA follows: TGTGCCTCTACCCGACCAGGGTCGGGAACTAATGAAAAACTGTTTTTT.

The sample holds one count of this clone. The chain combines TRBV7-2 with TRBJ1-1, with D tentatively TRBD1 (5 bases). V was shortened by 2 bases and J by 0 bases, with 10 bases between the two germline ends. Germline V gene lookup returns CDR1 SGHTA and CDR2 FQGNSA. This CDR3 is built from 15 residues. The CDR3 loop is CASSLQGAMNTEAFF. The CDR3 region has the DNA TGTGCCAGCAGCTTACAGGGCGCTATGAACACTGAAGCTTTCTTT.

The chain has TRBV11-2 and TRBJ2-1, with a possible D match to TRBD1 (5 bases). V was pared by 5 bases and J by 8 bases, with 16 bases between. This CDR3 has 14 amino acids. Germline V gene sequence: CDR1 SGHAT, CDR2 FQNNGV. This chain's CDR3 is CASSLREQVDEQFF. Here the CDR3 DNA reads TGTGCCAGCAGCCTCCGAGAACAGGTTGATGAGCAGTTCTTC.

The genes are TRBV18 and TRBJ2-2; 7 positions match TRBD2. The germline gives CDR1 KGHSH, CDR2 LQKENI. V dropped 8 bases and J dropped 2; count of bases not matched to a gene: 2. This CDR3 has 13 residues. In nucleotides, the CDR3 is TGTGCCAGCGCTAGCGGCAACACCGGGGAGCTGTTTTTT. As protein: CASASGNTGELFF.

The CDR3 DNA reads TGTGCCAGCAGCGGCACTAGCAAGGATACGCAGTATTTT. It codes for CASSGTSKDTQYF. The chain uses TRBV11-2 and TRBJ2-3, with D possibly matching TRBD2 (6 bases). The germline V and J ends were trimmed by 5 bases and 6 bases, with 12 bases remaining between them. This CDR3 is 13 amino acids long. Germline CDR1 reads SGHAT; CDR2 reads FQNNGV.

The chain combines TRBV27 with TRBJ2-1; a weak D match, TRBD2 (7 bases). The V end was cut by 4 bases, the J end by 0 bases, with 13 bases between. The V gene's germline CDR1 is MNHEY and CDR2 SMNVEV (reference sequence). The CDR3 extends over 16 amino acids. The CDR3 bases are TGTGCCAGCAGTTGGGGGGGGGCGAGCTCCTACAATGAGCAGTTCTTC. Its protein is CASSWGGASSYNEQFF.

The V call is TRBV7-2, the J call TRBJ1-6; 8 bases agree with TRBD1. The V gene's germline CDR1 is SGHTA and CDR2 FQGNSA. V gave up 5 bases and J gave up 5 bases; unmatched junction bases: 8. CDR3 length equals 16 residues. The CDR3 region is CASSPGQGRDNSPLHF. The CDR3 nucleotides read TGTGCCAGCAGCCCAGGACAGGGCCGCGATAATTCACCCCTCCACTTT.

The CDR3 sequence: CASSHAGLAPTDTQYF. The DNA for the CDR3 is TGTGCCAGCAGCCATGCCGGACTAGCGCCCACAGATACGCAGTATTTT. The chain combines TRBV6-6 with TRBJ2-3; 9 nucleotides match TRBD2. The junction had 9 bases not matched to a gene; V was cut back by 6 bases and J by 2 bases. Germline V CDR1 and CDR2: MNHNY, SVGAGI (reference sequence). The CDR3 covers 16 residues.